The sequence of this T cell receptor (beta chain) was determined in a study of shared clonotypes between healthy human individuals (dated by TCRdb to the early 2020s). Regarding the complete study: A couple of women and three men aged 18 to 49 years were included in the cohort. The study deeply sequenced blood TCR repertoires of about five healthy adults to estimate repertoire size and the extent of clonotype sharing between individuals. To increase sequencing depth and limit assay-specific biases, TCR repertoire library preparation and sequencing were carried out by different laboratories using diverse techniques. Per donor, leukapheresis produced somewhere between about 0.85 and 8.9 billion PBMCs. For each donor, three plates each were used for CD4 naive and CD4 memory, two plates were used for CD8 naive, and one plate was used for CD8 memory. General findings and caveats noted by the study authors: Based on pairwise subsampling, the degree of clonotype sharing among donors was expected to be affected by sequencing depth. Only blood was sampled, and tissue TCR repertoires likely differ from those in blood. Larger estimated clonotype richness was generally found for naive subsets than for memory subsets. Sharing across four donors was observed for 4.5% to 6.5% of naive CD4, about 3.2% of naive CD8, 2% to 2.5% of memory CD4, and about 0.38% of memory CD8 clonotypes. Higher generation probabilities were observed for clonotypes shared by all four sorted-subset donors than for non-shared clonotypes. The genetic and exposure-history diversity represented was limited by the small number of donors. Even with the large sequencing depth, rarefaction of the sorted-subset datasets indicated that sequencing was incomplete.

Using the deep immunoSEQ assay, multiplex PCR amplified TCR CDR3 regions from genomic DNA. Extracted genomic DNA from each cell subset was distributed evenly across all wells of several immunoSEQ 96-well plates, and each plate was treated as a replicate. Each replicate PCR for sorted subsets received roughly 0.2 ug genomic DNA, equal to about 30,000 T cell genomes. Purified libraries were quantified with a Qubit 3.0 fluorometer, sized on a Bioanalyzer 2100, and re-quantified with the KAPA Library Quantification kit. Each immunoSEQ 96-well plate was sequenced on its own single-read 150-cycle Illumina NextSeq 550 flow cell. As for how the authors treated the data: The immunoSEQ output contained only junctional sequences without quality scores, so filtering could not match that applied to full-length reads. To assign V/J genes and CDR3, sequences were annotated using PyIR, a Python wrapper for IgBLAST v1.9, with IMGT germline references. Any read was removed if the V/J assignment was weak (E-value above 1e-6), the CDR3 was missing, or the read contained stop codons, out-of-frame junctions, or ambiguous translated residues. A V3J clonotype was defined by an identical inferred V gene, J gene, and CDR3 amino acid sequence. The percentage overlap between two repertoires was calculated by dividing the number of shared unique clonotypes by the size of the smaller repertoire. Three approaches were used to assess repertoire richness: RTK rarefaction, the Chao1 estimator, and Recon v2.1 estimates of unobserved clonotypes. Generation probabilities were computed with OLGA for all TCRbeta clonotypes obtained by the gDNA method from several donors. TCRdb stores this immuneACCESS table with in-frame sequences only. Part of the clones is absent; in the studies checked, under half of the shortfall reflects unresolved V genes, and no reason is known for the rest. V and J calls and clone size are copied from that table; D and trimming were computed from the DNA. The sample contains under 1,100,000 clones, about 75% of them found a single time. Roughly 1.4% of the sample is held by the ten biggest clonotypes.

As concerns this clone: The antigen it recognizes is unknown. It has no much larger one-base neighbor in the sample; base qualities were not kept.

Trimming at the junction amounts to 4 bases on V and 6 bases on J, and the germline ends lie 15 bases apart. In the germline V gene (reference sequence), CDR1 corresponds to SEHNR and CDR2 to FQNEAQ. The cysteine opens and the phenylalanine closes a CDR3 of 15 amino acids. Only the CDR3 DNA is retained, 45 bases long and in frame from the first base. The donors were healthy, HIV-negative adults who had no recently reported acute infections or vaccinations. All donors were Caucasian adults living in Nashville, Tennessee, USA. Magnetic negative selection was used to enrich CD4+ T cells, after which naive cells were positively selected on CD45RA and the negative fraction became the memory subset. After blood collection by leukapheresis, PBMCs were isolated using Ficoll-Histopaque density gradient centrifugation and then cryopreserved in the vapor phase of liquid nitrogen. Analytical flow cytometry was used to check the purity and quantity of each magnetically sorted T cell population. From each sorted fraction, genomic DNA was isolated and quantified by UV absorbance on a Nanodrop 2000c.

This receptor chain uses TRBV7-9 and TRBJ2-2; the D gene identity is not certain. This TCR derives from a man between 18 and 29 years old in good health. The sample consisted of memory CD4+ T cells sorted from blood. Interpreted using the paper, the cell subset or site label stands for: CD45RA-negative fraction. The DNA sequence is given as TGTGCCAGCAGCTCCGGGTCCGGGCTTCCCGGGGAGCTGTTTTTT. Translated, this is CASSSGSGLPGELFF.